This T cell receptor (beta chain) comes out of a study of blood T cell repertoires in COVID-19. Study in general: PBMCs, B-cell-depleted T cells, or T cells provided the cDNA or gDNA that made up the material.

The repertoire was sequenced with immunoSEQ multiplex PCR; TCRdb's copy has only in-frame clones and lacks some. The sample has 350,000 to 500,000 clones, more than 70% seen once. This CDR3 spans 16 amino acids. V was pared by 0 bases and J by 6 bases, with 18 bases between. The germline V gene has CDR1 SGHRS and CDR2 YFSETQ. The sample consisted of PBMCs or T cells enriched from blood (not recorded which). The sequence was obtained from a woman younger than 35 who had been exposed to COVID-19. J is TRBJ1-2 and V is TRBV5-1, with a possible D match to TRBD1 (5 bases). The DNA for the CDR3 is TGCGCCAGCAGCTTGGCACCTCAACAGGACGTAAATGGCTACACCTTC. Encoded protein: CASSLAPQQDVNGYTF.